This TCR beta chain was profiled in a study of blood T cells in healthy people across ages. Study-wide context: Capturing about one barcoded beta molecule per two T cells was achieved by template switching.

CDR3 length: 16 amino acids. Germline-derived CDR1 and CDR2 are SGHVS and FQNEAQ. V lost 1 base and J 7 bases, leaving 20 bases between the germline ends. A second PCR of 7 to 11 cycles used a sample-barcoded 5' primer and a J-beta primer mix. Each CDR3 protein is one row after TCRdb ran MiXCR on the 5' RACE reads. The table has roughly 930,000 distinct CDR3 sequences, around 48% seen once. The receptor's source is a man aged 25 to 40 in good health. The rearrangement uses TRBV7-8 and TRBJ2-7; possible D gene TRBD2, 6 bases. The sequenced sample consisted of blood. CDR3: CASSLDPTGTFNEQYF. Written as DNA, the CDR3 is TGTGCCAGCAGCTTAGATCCTACCGGGACTTTTAATGAGCAGTACTTC.